This is a list of T cell receptor beta chains from one sample in a study of blood T cell repertoires in COVID-19. Method: immunoSEQ multiplex PCR; TCRdb's copy keeps in-frame clones and lacks some. The sample shows about 390,000 clones, 85% to 90% of them seen only once. The sequenced material came from PBMCs or T cells enriched from blood (not recorded which). The receptor set was obtained from a woman in her 50s who had recovered from COVID-19. Each CDR3 is given with its conserved first and last residue. The order of the fields is V gene, CDR3 protein.

TRBV6-2/TRBV6-3 | CASSYGHGWDEQFF
TRBV2 | CASSAVAGTAVGYTF
TRBV27 | CASSLAAGGYSNQPQHF
TRBV4-3 | CASSQSVVFENGYTF
TRBV4-1 | CASSRTPGGTNTEAFF
TRBV19 | CASSISGGSEAFF
TRBV30 | CAWSREAANYGYTF
TRBV3-1/TRBV3-2 | CASSQRDRGAYEQYF
TRBV6-5 | CASSKGQGSYNEQFF
TRBV5-1 | CASSLSGKDGYTF
TRBV11-3 | CASSLDRGRPEAFF
TRBV7-2 | CASSPTTGYYGYTF
TRBV2 | CASSDRVPDTQYF
TRBV19 | CASKGVGGNSPLHF
TRBV7-9 | CASSPPDAMNTEAFF
TRBV5-6 | CASSFVRYPNEQFF
TRBV28 | CASSSGQTVNQPQHF
TRBV7-2 | CASSRTRGGQETQYF
TRBV7-9 | CASTLGGVGGGTEAFF
TRBV19 | CASSIWQLARANEQFF
TRBV25-1 | CASSDSYEQYF
TRBV7-6 | CASSLGVPGTLNTEAFF
TRBV27 | CASSFKPGQGYRAFF
TRBV27 | CASSSGAVAYEQYF